One sample yielded the 10 T cell receptor beta chains listed below, sequenced in a study of blood T cell repertoires in COVID-19. Assay: immunoSEQ multiplex PCR; the TCRdb copy retains only in-frame clones and omits some. The sample consists of approximately 89,000 clones, more than 65% of them appearing once. The sequencing input was peripheral blood. The source is a man in his 70s with COVID-19, enrolled during active disease.

The rearrangement links TRBV4-2 to TRBJ2-1; no clear D. Trimming shortened V by 4 bases and J by 4 bases, and 5 bases separated the two germline ends. The CDR3 has 12 residues. Per the germline V gene, CDR1 is LGHNA and CDR2 is YNFKEQ. The CDR3 region is CASSRAYNEQFF. The CDR3 DNA follows: TGTGCCAGCAGCCGGGCTTACAATGAGCAGTTCTTC.

The chain carries TRBV6-6 and TRBJ2-7; 7 bases map to TRBD2. V was clipped by 11 bases and J by 3 bases; unmatched bases: 7. The CDR3 has 12 amino acids. The V gene's germline CDR1 is MNHNY and CDR2 SVGAGI (reference sequence). The CDR3 spells CAHRGGSYEQYF. CDR3 sequence (DNA): TGTGCCCACCGGGGAGGGAGCTACGAGCAGTACTTC.

V is TRBV20-1 and J is TRBJ2-7; perhaps TRBD1 as D (5 bases). The germline V and J ends were trimmed by 3 bases and 6 bases, with 9 bases remaining between them. The germline CDR1 and CDR2 sequences are DFQATT and SNEGSKA (reference sequence). The CDR3 has 11 amino acids. CDR3 DNA sequence: TGCAGTGCTAGTAGGACACTCGAGCAGTACTTC. Residues: CSASRTLEQYF.

The V and J genes are TRBV4-2 and TRBJ1-2; TRBD1 matches at 7 bases. This CDR3 region has 16 residues. The germline V gene encodes CDR1 LGHNA and CDR2 YNFKEQ. The V segment lost 4 bases and the J segment 4 bases; nucleotides outside the gene matches: 12. CDR3 loop: CASSLGTEDRGYGYTF. DNA for the CDR3: TGTGCCAGCAGCCTCGGGACAGAGGATCGGGGCTATGGCTACACCTTC.

This chain links TRBV7-3 with TRBJ1-1, with D perhaps matching TRBD1 (6 bases). Germline V lookup: CDR1 SGHTA, CDR2 FQGTGA. V was pared by 2 bases and J by 1 base, with 8 bases between. The CDR3 has 14 residues. The CDR3 DNA sequence: TGTGCCAGCAGCTTACGACAGGCGAACACTGAAGCTTTCTTT. Translated, it gives CASSLRQANTEAFF. Looking up the rest from reference TRBV7-3 and TRBJ1-1 gives the full variable domain: GAGVSQTPSNKVTEKGKYVELRCDPISGHTALYWYRQSLGQGPEFLIYFQGTGAADDSGLPNDRFFAVRPEGSVSTLKIQRTERGDSAVYLCASSLRQANTEAFFGQGTRLTVV.

The chain employs TRBV6-5 and TRBJ1-1, with unresolved D. V was trimmed by 8 bases and J by 4 bases, leaving 20 bases between them. The CDR3 runs to 15 residues. Germline assignment: CDR1 MNHEY and CDR2 SVGAGI. The chain's CDR3 is CASLPGSPASTEAFF. CDR3 DNA sequence: TGTGCCAGCCTTCCAGGTTCCCCCGCGTCCACTGAAGCTTTCTTT.

The rearrangement uses TRBV10-2 and TRBJ2-7, with D tentatively TRBD1 (8 bases). CDR1 and CDR2 (germline): WSHSY, SAAADI. The CDR3 is made up of 13 amino acids. Trimming took 2 bases from V and 6 from J, leaving 11 bases between them. This chain's CDR3 is CASSENRGGEQYF. Written as DNA, the CDR3 is TGCGCCAGCAGTGAGAACAGGGGGGGCGAGCAGTACTTC.

The chain recombines TRBV19 with TRBJ1-3, with D possibly matching TRBD1 (5 bases). Germline V gives CDR1 LNHDA, CDR2 SQIVND (reference sequence). This CDR3 has 15 residues. The ends were cut back, 7 bases at V and 3 bases at J, with 16 bases in the middle. CDR3 bases: TGTGCCAGTATCCAGGACACTGGTAGTGGAAACACCATATATTTT. It translates to CASIQDTGSGNTIYF.

The sample holds a few counts of this clone. This chain connects TRBV5-1 to TRBJ2-7; a possible D gene is TRBD2 (5 bases). Germline V gene data show CDR1 as SGHRS and CDR2 as YFSETQ. The CDR3 length is 13 residues. Deletions cut 0 bases from V and 7 bases from J, with 11 bases between. The CDR3, as DNA: TGCGCCAGCAGCTTGGATGGGCCGGGGGAGCAGTACTTC. Protein: CASSLDGPGEQYF.

The chain couples TRBV27 to TRBJ2-2; D gene unclear. V lost 5 bases, J lost 5 bases, and 15 bases lay in between. The germline V gene encodes CDR1 MNHEY and CDR2 SMNVEV (reference sequence). This CDR3 spans 15 amino acids. CDR3 nucleotides: TGTGCCAGCAGTCGAACCGAACAACGAACCGGGGAGCTGTTTTTT. Protein: CASSRTEQRTGELFF.